The entry below gives a single T cell receptor (beta chain) sequence along with its context. Its antigen is not identified. The data were taken from a study of identical twins. Healthy Caucasians made up all donors. Overall study findings and caveats: For out-of-frame beta sequences, excess twin sharing was weaker. Findings came from cross-sectional statistics, without long-term follow-up of donors.

Through template switching, a universal primer site was introduced, and the cDNA contained unique molecular identifiers. TCRdb re-derived calls from the 5' RACE reads in MiXCR, one entry per CDR3 protein. The profile shows more than 1.5 million distinct CDR3 sequences, roughly a third of them singletons. The source of this sequence is a newborn girl in good health. The sample taken for sequencing was cord blood.

The CDR3 DNA sequence: TGCAGTGCAACCCTAGCGGGAATCACAGATACGCAGTATTTT. Protein product: CSATLAGITDTQYF. This sequence joins TRBV20-1 and TRBJ2-3; 9 bases line up with TRBD2. With V trimmed by 6 bases and J by 2 bases, 6 bases remained unmatched. CDR3 length: 14 amino acids. Germline CDR1 is DFQATT and CDR2 is SNEGSKA (reference sequence).